The entry below gives a single T cell receptor (beta chain) sequence along with its context. The sample originates from a study of blood T cell repertoires in COVID-19. Whole-study context: Specimens from acute and convalescent COVID-19 originated in the United States, Italy and Spain.

The method was immunoSEQ multiplex PCR; TCRdb's version includes in-frame clones alone and lacks a portion of them. The profile shows some 180,000 clones, roughly 88% of them singletons. The clonotype originates from a woman aged 40 to 50 with COVID-19, enrolled during active disease. Sequences were obtained from peripheral blood.

CDR3 DNA sequence: TGTGCCAGTAGCACCAACAGGTGGCGAGGAAAAAACATTCAGTACTTC. Translated, it gives CASSTNRWRGKNIQYF. The V call is TRBV19, the J call TRBJ2-4, with D possibly being TRBD1 (5 bases). The CDR3 is made up of 16 amino acids. Germline V gives CDR1 LNHDA, CDR2 SQIVND (reference sequence). Deletions cut 6 bases from V and 4 bases from J, with 19 bases between.